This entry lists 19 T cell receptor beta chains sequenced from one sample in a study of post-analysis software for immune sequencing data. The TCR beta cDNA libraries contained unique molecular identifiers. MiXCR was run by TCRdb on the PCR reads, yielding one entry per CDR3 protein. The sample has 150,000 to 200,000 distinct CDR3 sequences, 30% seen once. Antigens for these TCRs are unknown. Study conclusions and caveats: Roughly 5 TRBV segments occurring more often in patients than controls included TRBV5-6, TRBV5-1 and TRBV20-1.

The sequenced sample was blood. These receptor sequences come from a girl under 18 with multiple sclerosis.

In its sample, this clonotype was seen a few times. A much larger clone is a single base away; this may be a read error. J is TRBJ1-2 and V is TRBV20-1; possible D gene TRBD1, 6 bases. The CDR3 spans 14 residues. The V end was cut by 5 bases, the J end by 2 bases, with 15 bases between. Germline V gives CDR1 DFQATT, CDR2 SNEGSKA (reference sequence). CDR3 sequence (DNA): TGCAGTGCTGAATCCCACAGGGTGAACTATGGCTACACCTTC. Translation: CSAESHRVNYGYTF.

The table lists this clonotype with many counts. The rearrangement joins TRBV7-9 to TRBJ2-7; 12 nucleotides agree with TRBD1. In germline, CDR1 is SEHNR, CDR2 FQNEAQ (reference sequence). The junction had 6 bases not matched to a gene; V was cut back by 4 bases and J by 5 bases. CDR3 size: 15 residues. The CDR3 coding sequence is TGTGCCAGCAGCTACGGGGACAGGGGGCCCGACGAGCAGTACTTC. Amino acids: CASSYGDRGPDEQYF.

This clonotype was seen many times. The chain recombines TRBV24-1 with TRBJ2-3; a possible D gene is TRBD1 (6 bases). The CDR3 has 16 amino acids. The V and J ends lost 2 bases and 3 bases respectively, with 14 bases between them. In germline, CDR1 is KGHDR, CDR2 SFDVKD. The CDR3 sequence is CATSDSQGMGTDTQYF. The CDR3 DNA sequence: TGTGCCACCAGTGATTCCCAGGGGATGGGGACAGATACGCAGTATTTT.

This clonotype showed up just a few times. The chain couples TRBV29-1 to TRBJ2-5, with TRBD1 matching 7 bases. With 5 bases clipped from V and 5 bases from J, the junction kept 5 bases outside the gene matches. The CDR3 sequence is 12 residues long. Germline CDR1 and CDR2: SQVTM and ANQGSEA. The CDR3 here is CSVHPGQETQYF. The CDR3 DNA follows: TGCAGCGTTCACCCGGGACAGGAGACCCAGTACTTC.

The CDR3 nucleotides read TGTGCCAGCAGTGGACAGGGAGGAACCAGTGGAGGCAATCAGCCCCAGCATTTT. This gives the protein CASSGQGGTSGGNQPQHF. This chain connects TRBV28 to TRBJ1-5; 8 bases map to TRBD1. Germline CDR1 MDHEN, CDR2 SYDVKM. The CDR3 runs 18 residues. V shed 5 bases, J shed 2 bases, and the junction held 14 bases outside the gene matches. Based on the CDR3 plus reference TRBV28 and TRBJ1-5, the full variable domain is DVKVTQSSRYLVKRTGEKVFLECVQDMDHENMFWYRQDPGLGLRLIYFSYDVKMKEKGDIPEGYSVSREKKERFSLILESASTNQTSMYLCASSGQGGTSGGNQPQHFGDGTRLSIL.

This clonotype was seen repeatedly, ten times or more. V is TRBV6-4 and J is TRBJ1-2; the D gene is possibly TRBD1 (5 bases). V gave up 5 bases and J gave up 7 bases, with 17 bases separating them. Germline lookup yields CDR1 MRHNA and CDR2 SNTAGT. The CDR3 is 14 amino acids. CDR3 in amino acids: CASSLQDRHPGYTF. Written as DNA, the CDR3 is TGTGCCAGCAGTCTACAGGACCGTCACCCTGGCTACACCTTC.

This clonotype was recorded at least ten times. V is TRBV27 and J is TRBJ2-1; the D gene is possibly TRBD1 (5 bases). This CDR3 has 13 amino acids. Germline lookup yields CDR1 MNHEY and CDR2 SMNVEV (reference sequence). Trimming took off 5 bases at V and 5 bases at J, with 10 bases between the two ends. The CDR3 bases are TGTGCCAGCAGTCCCGAGACAGACAATGAGCAGTTCTTC. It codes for CASSPETDNEQFF.

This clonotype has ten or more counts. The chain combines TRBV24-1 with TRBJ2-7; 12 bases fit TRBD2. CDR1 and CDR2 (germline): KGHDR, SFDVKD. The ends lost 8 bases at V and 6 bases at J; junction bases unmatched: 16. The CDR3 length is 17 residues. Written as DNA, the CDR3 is TGTGCCACCACACCGGCGGGAGGAGGACTAGCGGGATCCGAGCAGTACTTC. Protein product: CATTPAGGGLAGSEQYF.

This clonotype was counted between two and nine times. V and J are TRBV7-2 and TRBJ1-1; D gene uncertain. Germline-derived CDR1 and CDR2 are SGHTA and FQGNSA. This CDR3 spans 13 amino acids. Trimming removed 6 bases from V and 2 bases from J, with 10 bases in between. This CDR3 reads CASSSQPNTEAFF. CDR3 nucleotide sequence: TGTGCCAGCAGTTCCCAGCCTAACACTGAAGCTTTCTTT. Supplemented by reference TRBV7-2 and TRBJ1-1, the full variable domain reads GAGVSQSPSNKVTEKGKDVELRCDPISGHTALYWYRQSLGQGLEFLIYFQGNSAPDKSGLPSDRFSAERTGGSVSTLTIQRTQQEDSAVYLCASSSQPNTEAFFGQGTRLTVV.

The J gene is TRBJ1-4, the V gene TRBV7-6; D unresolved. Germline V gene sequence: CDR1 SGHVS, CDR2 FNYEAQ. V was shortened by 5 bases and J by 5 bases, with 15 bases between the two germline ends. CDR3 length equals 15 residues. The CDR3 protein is CASSPEPGRNEKLFF. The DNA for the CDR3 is TGTGCCAGCAGCCCCGAACCCGGCAGGAATGAAAAACTGTTTTTT.

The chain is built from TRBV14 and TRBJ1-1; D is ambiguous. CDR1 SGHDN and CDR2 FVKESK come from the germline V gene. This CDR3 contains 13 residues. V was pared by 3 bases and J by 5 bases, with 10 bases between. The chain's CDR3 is CASSHGLGTEAFF. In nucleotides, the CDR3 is TGTGCCAGCAGCCACGGGCTTGGGACTGAAGCTTTCTTT.

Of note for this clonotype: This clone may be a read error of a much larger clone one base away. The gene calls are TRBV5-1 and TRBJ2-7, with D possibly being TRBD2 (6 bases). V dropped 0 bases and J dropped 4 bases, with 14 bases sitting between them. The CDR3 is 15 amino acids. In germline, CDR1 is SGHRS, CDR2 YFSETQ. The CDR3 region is CASSLAPTSIYEQYF. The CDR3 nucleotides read TGCGCCAGCAGCTTGGCCCCGACTAGTATATACGAGCAGTACTTC.

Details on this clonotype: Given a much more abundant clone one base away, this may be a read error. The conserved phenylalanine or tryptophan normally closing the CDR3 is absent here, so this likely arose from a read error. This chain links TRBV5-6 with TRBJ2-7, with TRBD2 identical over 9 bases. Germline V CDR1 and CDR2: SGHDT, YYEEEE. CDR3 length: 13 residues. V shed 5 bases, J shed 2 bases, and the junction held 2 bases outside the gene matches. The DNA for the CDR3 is TGTGCCAGCAGAAGGACTAGCGCCTACGAGCAGTACTTA. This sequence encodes CASRRTSAYEQYL.

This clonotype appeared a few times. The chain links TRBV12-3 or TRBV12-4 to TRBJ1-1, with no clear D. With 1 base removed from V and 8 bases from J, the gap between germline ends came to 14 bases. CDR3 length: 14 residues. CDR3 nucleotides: TGTGCCAGCAGTTTAGATACAGCTGTCTACGAAGCTTTCTTT. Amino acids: CASSLDTAVYEAFF.

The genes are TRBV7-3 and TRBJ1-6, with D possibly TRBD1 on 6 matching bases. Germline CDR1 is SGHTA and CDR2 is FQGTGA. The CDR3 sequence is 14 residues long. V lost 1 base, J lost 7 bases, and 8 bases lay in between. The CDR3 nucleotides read TGTGCCAGCAGCTTAAACAGGGTCAATTCACCCCTCCACTTT. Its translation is CASSLNRVNSPLHF.

CDR3 in DNA: TGCGCCAGCAGTGATACTAGCGGGGGGGCCGAGCAGTACTTC. Translation: CASSDTSGGAEQYF. J is TRBJ2-7 and V is TRBV5-1; TRBD2 agrees at 13 bases. The CDR3 has 14 amino acids. The junction had 5 bases not matched to a gene; V was cut back by 5 bases and J by 6 bases. The germline CDR1 and CDR2 sequences are SGHRS and YFSETQ. Together with reference TRBV5-1 and TRBJ2-7, the CDR3 gives the full variable domain: KAGVTQTPRYLIKTRGQQVTLSCSPISGHRSVSWYQQTPGQGLQFLFEYFSETQRNKGNFPGRFSGRQFSNSRSEMNVSTLELGDSALYLCASSDTSGGAEQYFGPGTRLTVT.

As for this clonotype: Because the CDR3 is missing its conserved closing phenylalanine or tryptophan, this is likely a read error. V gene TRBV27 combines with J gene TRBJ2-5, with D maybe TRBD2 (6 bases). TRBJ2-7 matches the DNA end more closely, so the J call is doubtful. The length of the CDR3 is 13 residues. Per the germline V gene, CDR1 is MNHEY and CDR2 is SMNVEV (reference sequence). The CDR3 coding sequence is TGTGCCAGCAGTTTATCCACTAGCTCCGAGCAGTACTGC. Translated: CASSLSTSSEQYC.

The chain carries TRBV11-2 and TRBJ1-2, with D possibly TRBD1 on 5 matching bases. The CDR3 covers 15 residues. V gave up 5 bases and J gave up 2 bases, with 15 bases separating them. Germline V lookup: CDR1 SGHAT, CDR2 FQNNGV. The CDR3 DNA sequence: TGTGCCAGCAGCATCCCCCAGGGCAAGAACTATGGCTACACCTTC. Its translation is CASSIPQGKNYGYTF.

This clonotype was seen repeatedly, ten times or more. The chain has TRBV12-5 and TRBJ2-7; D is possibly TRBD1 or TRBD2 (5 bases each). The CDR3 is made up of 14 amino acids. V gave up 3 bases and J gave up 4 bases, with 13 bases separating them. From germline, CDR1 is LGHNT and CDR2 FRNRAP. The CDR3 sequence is CASGFGTLGYEQYF. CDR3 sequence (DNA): TGTGCTAGTGGTTTCGGGACGCTAGGATACGAGCAGTACTTC.